The clone carrying this TCR beta chain has ten or more counts. Its antigen is as yet unknown. The CDR3 is 16 amino acids. V shed 6 bases and J shed 6 bases, with 23 bases lying between them. The data stem from a study of T cells in Graves' hyperthyroidism and ophthalmopathy. General study findings and limits: Ophthalmopathy prediction by the model preceded onset by a median about 6 months.

Researchers took RNA transcripts and amplified the TCR beta CDR3 regions from them. A set of HTBI primers served as the primers for a first-round RT-PCR of the TCR CDR3. TCRdb used MiXCR to reprocess the multiplex PCR reads, holding one entry per CDR3 protein. The table lists 410,000 or so distinct CDR3 sequences, roughly 14% of them singletons. The specimen was blood. The genes are TRBV12-3 or TRBV12-4 and TRBJ1-2; the D gene is possibly TRBD1 (5 bases). The clonotype originates from a man between 18 and 35 years old with Graves' ophthalmopathy. CDR3 bases: TGTGCCAGCAGCCAGATCGGGGGTTTTACAAGGAATGGCTACACCTTC. It is translated as CASSQIGGFTRNGYTF.